The clone carrying this T cell receptor beta chain showed up many times. What it binds is not known. Time point given: newly diagnosed GD, antithyroid drugs for less than 3 months. RNA from PBMCs was the source of the TCR library. EDTA tubes received roughly 9 milliliters of collected peripheral blood. This sample is drawn from a study of regulatory T cells in long-lasting Graves disease. Researchers made TCR beta libraries by using iRepertoire HTBI primers and running Arm-PCR on CDR3 regions. Using its own MiXCR run on the multiplex PCR reads, TCRdb lists one record per CDR3 protein. The sample carries 350,000 to 400,000 distinct CDR3 sequences, around 15% recorded once. This CDR3 is built from 14 residues. The V and J ends lost 4 bases and 7 bases, in that order; junction bases with no gene match: 8. CDR1 SGDLS and CDR2 YYNGEE come from the germline V gene. Findings and caveats of the study: Whereas new patients shared 900 to 1,000 public clonotypes, persistent patients shared more, at about 3,000. With persistent disease, TRBV28, TRBJ1-2 and TRBJ2-5 were the favored segments. Having few samples may have compromised the accuracy.

This TCR came from a female donor with Graves disease. The sequencing here drew on peripheral blood mononuclear cells (PBMCs), taken at new diagnosis, from a patient treated with antithyroid drugs. The J gene is TRBJ2-1, the V gene TRBV9; 7 bases are shared with TRBD2. The DNA for the CDR3 is TGTGCCAGCAGCCCACGGACTAGGTCGAATGAGCAGTTCTTC. Amino acid sequence: CASSPRTRSNEQFF.